This T cell receptor (beta chain) derives from a study of blood T cell repertoires in COVID-19. Overall study context: T cells, B-cell-depleted T cells, or PBMCs provided the cDNA or gDNA that served as material.

The germline V gene has CDR1 MNHEY and CDR2 SVGEGT. CDR3 length equals 15 residues. Between the trimmed V and J ends, which lost 6 bases and 0 bases, there was a span of 12 bases. Generated by immunoSEQ multiplex PCR, the TCRdb table keeps only in-frame clones and is missing some. The table includes 250,000 to 350,000 clones, approximately 89% detected once. Patients at the Seattle site were enrolled during active infection and followed longitudinally. The sequencing input was peripheral blood. The chain links TRBV6-2 or TRBV6-3 to TRBJ1-5; weak D call: TRBD1 (5 bases). This sequence originates from a woman in her 30s with COVID-19, enrolled during active disease. The CDR3 sequence: CASSQGDYSNQPQHF. CDR3 DNA sequence: TGTGCCAGCAGCCAGGGAGACTATAGCAATCAGCCCCAGCATTTT.